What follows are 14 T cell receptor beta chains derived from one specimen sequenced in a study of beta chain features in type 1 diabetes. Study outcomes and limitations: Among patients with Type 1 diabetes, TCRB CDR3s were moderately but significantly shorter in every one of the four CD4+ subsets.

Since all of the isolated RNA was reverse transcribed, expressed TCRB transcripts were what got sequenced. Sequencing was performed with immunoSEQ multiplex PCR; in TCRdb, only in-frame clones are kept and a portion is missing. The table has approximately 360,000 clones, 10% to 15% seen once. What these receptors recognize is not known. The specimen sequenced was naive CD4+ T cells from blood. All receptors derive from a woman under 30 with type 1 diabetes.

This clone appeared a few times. CDR3: CASSQQGQGAVTGELFF. CDR3 sequence (DNA): TGCGCCAGCAGCCAGCAGGGACAGGGGGCCGTCACCGGGGAGCTGTTTTTT. The rearrangement joins TRBV4-3 to TRBJ2-2; TRBD1 agrees at 12 bases. Germline-derived CDR1 and CDR2 are LGHNA and YSLEER. The length of the CDR3 is 17 residues. V shed 3 bases and J 4 bases; nucleotides not matched to a gene: 6.

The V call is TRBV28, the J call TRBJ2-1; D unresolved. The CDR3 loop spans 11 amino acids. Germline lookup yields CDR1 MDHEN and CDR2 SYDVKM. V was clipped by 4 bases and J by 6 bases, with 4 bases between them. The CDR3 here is CASSSSNEQFF. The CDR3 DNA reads TGTGCCAGCAGTTCCAGCAATGAGCAGTTCTTC.

The CDR3 spells CASQAGPITGELFF. Written as DNA, the CDR3 is TGTGCCAGCCAGGCGGGTCCTATAACCGGGGAGCTGTTTTTT. The chain joins TRBV11-2 to TRBJ2-2; D possibly corresponds to TRBD2 (5 bases). Germline lookup yields CDR1 SGHAT and CDR2 FQNNGV. The CDR3 loop spans 14 amino acids. Deletions cut 8 bases from V and 5 bases from J, with 15 bases between.

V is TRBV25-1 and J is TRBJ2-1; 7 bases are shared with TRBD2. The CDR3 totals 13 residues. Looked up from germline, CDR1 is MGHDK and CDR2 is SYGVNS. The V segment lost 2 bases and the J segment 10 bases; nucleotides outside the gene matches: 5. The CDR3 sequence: CASSEGGGGEQFF. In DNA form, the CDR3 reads TGTGCCAGCAGTGAAGGGGGGGGTGGAGAGCAGTTCTTC. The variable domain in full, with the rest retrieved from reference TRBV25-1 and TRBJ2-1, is EADIYQTPRYLVIGTGKKITLECSQTMGHDKMYWYQQDPGMELHLIHYSYGVNSTEKGDLSSESTVSRIRTEHFPLTLESARPSHTSQYLCASSEGGGGEQFFGPGTRLTVL.

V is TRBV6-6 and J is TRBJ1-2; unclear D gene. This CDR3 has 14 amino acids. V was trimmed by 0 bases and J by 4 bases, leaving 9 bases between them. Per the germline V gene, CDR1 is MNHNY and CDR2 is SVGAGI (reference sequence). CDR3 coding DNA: TGTGCCAGCAGTTACTCGAGAGGGAGCTATGGCTACACCTTC. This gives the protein CASSYSRGSYGYTF.

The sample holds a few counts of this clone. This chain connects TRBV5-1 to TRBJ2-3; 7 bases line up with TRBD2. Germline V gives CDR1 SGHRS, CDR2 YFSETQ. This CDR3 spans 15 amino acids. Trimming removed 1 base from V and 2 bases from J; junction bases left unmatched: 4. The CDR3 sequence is CASSLSRGVTDTQYF. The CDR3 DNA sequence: TGCGCCAGCAGCTTGAGCCGGGGGGTCACAGATACGCAGTATTTT.

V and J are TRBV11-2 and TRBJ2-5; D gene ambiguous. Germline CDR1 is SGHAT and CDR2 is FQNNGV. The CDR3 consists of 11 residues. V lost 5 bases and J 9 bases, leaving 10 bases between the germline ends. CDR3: CASSPSFAQYF. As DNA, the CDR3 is TGTGCCAGCAGCCCTAGTTTTGCCCAGTACTTC.

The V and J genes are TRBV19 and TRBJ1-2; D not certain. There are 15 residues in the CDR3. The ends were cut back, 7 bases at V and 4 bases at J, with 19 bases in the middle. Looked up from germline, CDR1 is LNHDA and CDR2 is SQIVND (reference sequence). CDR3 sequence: CASNPGSRVFYGYTF. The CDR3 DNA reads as TGTGCCAGTAACCCTGGGAGCCGAGTCTTCTATGGCTACACCTTC.

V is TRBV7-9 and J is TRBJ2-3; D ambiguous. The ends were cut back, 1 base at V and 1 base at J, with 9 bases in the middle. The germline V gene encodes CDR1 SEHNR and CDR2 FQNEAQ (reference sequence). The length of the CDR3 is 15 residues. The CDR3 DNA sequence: TGTGCCAGCAGCTTAGTCTCGGCGGGCACAGATACGCAGTATTTT. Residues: CASSLVSAGTDTQYF. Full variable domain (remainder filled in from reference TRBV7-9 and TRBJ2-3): DTGVSQNPRHKITKRGQNVTFRCDPISEHNRLYWYRQTLGQGPEFLTYFQNEAQLEKSRLLSDRFSAERPKGSFSTLEIQRTEQGDSAMYLCASSLVSAGTDTQYFGPGTRLTVL.

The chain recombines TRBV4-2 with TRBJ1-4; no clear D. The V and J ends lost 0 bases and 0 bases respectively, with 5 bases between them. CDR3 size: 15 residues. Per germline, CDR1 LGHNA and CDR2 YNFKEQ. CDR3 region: CASSQDRATNEKLFF. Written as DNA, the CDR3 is TGTGCCAGCAGCCAAGATCGGGCAACTAATGAAAAACTGTTTTTT.

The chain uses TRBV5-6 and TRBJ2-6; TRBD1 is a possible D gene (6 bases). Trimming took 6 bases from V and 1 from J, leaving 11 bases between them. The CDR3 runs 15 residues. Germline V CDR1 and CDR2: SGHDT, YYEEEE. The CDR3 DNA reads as TGTGCCAGCATCGGTACAGGGTCTGGGGCCAACGTCCTGACTTTC. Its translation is CASIGTGSGANVLTF.

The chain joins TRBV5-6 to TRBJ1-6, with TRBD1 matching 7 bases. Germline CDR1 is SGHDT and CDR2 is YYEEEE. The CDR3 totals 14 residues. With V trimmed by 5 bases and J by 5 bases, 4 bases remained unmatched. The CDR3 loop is CASSLRGNNSPLHF. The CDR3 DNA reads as TGTGCCAGCAGTCTCAGGGGGAATAATTCACCCCTCCACTTT.

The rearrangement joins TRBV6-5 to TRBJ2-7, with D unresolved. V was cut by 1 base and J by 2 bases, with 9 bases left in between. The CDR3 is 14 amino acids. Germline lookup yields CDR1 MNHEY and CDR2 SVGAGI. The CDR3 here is CASSYYSRAYEQYF. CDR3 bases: TGTGCCAGCAGTTACTACTCCCGGGCCTACGAGCAGTACTTC.

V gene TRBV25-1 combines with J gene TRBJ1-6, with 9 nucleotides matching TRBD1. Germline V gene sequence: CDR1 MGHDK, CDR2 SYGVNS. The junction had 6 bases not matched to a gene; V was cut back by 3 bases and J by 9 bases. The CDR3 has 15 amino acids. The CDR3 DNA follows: TGTGCCAGCAGTGAGCCCAAGACAGGGGGTTCACCCCTCCACTTT. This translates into CASSEPKTGGSPLHF.